Sequencing of this T cell receptor beta chain was carried out in a study of OX40 agonist ivuxolimab in advanced cancers. Looking at the study overall: Ivuxolimab, which patients received intravenously every 2 weeks, was dosed at 0.01 to 10 mg/kg.

Assay: immunoSEQ multiplex PCR; the TCRdb copy retains only in-frame clones and omits some. The profile shows tens of thousands of clones, approximately 85% of them singletons. This TCR was sampled from an adult with an advanced solid tumor such as melanoma, head and neck, liver or kidney cancer. The specimen comprised CD4+ or CD8+ T cells sorted from blood, sampled in a trial of the OX40 agonist ivuxolimab.

The CDR3 bases are TGTGCCAGCAGCTTCAAGGGGGCAGGGACAGATACGCAGTATTTT. It codes for CASSFKGAGTDTQYF. The genes are TRBV5-8 and TRBJ2-3; 7 bases map to TRBD1. V dropped 2 bases and J dropped 3; count of bases not matched to a gene: 6. The CDR3 is 15 amino acids. CDR1 and CDR2 from the germline V gene are SGHTS and YDEGEE.